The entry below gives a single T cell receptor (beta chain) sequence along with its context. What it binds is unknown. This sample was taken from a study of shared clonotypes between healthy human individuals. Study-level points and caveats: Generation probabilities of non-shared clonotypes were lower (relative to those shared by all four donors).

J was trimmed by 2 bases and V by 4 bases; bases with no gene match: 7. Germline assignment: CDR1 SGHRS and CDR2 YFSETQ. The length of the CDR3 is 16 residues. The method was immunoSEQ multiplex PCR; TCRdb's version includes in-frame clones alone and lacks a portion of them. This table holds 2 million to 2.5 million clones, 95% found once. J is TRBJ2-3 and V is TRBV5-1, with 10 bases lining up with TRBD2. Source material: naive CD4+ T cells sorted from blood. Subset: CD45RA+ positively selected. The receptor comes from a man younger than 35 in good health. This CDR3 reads CASSLLLAGFTDTQYF. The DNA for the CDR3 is TGCGCCAGCAGCCTCTTACTAGCGGGGTTCACAGATACGCAGTATTTT.